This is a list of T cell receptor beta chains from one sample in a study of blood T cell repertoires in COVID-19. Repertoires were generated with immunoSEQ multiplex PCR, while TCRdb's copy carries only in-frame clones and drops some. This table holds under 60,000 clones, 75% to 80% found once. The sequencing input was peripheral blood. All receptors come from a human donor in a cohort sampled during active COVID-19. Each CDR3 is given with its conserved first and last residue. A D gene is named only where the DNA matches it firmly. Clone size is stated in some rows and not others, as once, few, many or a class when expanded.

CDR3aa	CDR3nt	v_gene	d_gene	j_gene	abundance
CASSLDSGTEAFF	TGTGCCAGCAGCCTGGACAGTGGGACTGAAGCTTTCTTT	TRBV7-9	NA	TRBJ1-1	NA
CASSPGTAAIPLHF	TGTGCCAGCAGCCCCGGGACAGCCGCAATCCCCCTCCACTTT	TRBV7-6	TRBD1	TRBJ1-6	once
CAISEHRDRLNEQFF	TGTGCCATCAGTGAACACCGGGACAGGTTAAATGAGCAGTTCTTC	TRBV10-3	TRBD1	TRBJ2-1	NA
CASSYPLGDEQFF	TGTGCCAGCAGCTACCCCCTCGGGGATGAGCAGTTCTTC	TRBV7-9	NA	TRBJ2-1	NA
CASSTGTSGTYNEQFF	TGTGCCAGCAGCACCGGGACTAGCGGGACATACAATGAGCAGTTCTTC	TRBV5-4	TRBD2	TRBJ2-1	NA
CAISETGQNQPQHF	TGTGCCATCAGTGAGACAGGGCAGAATCAGCCCCAGCATTTT	TRBV10-3	NA	TRBJ1-5	few
CASSQSLISGNTIYF	TGTGCCAGCAGCCAGTCACTGATCTCTGGAAACACCATATATTTT	TRBV3-1/TRBV3-2	NA	TRBJ1-3	NA
CASSPTGHGYTF	TGTGCCAGCTCACCAACAGGGCATGGCTACACCTTC	TRBV18	NA	TRBJ1-2	NA
CASSHGTAYGYTF	TGTGCCAGCAGCCACGGGACAGCCTATGGCTACACCTTC	TRBV3-1/TRBV3-2	TRBD1	TRBJ1-2	NA
CASSPGQGVYGYTF	TGCGCCAGCAGCCCGGGACAGGGGGTCTATGGCTACACCTTC	TRBV5-1	TRBD1	TRBJ1-2	few
CASSETTRRDRGANEQFF	TGTGCCAGCAGTGAAACGACCAGGCGGGACAGGGGCGCCAATGAGCAGTTCTTC	TRBV2	TRBD1	TRBJ2-1	NA
CASRELRVNTEAFF	TGTGCCAGCAGAGAATTGAGGGTGAACACTGAAGCTTTCTTT	TRBV28	NA	TRBJ1-1	NA
CASSPLANTGELFF	TGTGCCAGCAGTCCTCTAGCGAACACCGGGGAGCTGTTTTTT	TRBV6-5	NA	TRBJ2-2	NA
CASSDTRTGGETQYF	TGTGCCAGCAGCGACACTAGGACAGGGGGAGAGACCCAGTACTTC	TRBV5-5	TRBD1	TRBJ2-5	NA
CASSEGLAEITDTQYF	TGTGCCAGCAGTGAGGGACTAGCGGAGATCACAGATACGCAGTATTTT	TRBV6-1	TRBD2	TRBJ2-3	NA
CAISDGRAQIIYGYTF	TGTGCCATCAGCGACGGAAGAGCACAGATTATCTATGGCTACACCTTC	TRBV10-3	NA	TRBJ1-2	NA
CSAISGGVLHF	TGCAGTGCCATCAGCGGGGGGGTTCTGCATTTT	TRBV20-1	NA	TRBJ1-5	NA
CASSREQGAVYGYTF	TGTGCCAGCAGCCGAGAACAGGGGGCTGTCTATGGCTACACCTTC	TRBV3-1/TRBV3-2	TRBD1	TRBJ1-2	NA
CASSLPGGYEQYF	TGTGCCAGCAGTCTCCCCGGGGGCTACGAGCAGTACTTC	TRBV27	NA	TRBJ2-7	NA
CASSGTGSSPLHF	TGTGCCAGCAGCGGGACTGGTTCCTCACCCCTCCACTTT	TRBV9	NA	TRBJ1-6	NA
CATSDSTGGTYNEQFF	TGTGCCACCAGTGATTCGACAGGGGGTACCTACAATGAGCAGTTCTTC	TRBV24-1	TRBD1	TRBJ2-1	NA
CAVRGGHYNEQFF	TGTGCCGTAAGAGGAGGGCACTACAATGAGCAGTTCTTC	TRBV19	NA	TRBJ2-1	NA
CASSTSGAYGYTF	TGTGCCAGCAGCACCTCAGGGGCGTATGGCTACACCTTC	TRBV5-8	NA	TRBJ1-2	once
CASSWSGGIASTDTQYF	TGTGCCAGCAGTTGGTCTGGGGGCATAGCTTCCACAGATACGCAGTATTTT	TRBV6-2/TRBV6-3	NA	TRBJ2-3	NA
CASRTWGGTDTQYF	TGTGCCAGCAGGACATGGGGCGGCACAGATACGCAGTATTTT	TRBV7-9	NA	TRBJ2-3	NA
CAIRGTGGHGYTF	TGTGCCATCAGGGGGACAGGGGGACATGGCTACACCTTC	TRBV10-3	TRBD1	TRBJ1-2	NA